Shown below are 13 T cell receptor beta chains from a single sample sequenced in a study of cytomegalovirus exposure and HLA in healthy donors. The PCR used 60 Vbeta and 13 Jbeta primers. Only in-frame clones appear in the TCRdb table, and some are missing; sequencing was by immunoSEQ multiplex PCR. Here the sample spans 80,000 or so clones, about 60% being singletons. The source material was PBMCs. The receptors originated from a man aged 25 to 40 in good health and CMV-seropositive.

The table lists this clone with a few counts. This chain joins TRBV7-2 and TRBJ1-5; no clear D. Germline CDR1 is SGHTA and CDR2 is FQGNSA. Trimming removed 5 bases at V and 0 bases at J, with 11 bases between. The CDR3 runs to 15 residues. The CDR3: CASSPEGYSNQPQHF. CDR3 DNA sequence: TGTGCCAGCAGCCCCGAGGGTTATAGCAATCAGCCCCAGCATTTT. The whole variable domain, filled in from reference TRBV7-2 and TRBJ1-5, reads GAGVSQSPSNKVTEKGKDVELRCDPISGHTALYWYRQSLGQGLEFLIYFQGNSAPDKSGLPSDRFSAERTGGSVSTLTIQRTQQEDSAVYLCASSPEGYSNQPQHFGDGTRLSIL.

The CDR3 loop reads CASSSTLQDPYGYTF. CDR3 bases: TGTGCCAGCAGCTCGACCCTACAGGATCCCTATGGCTACACCTTC. This chain links TRBV7-9 with TRBJ1-2, with a possible D match to TRBD1 (5 bases). The ends were cut back, 4 bases at V and 4 bases at J, with 16 bases in the middle. This CDR3 is built from 15 residues. Germline values: CDR1 SEHNR, CDR2 FQNEAQ (reference sequence).

This rearrangement joins TRBV2 to TRBJ2-7, with 7 bases aligning to TRBD1. Germline assignment: CDR1 SNHLY and CDR2 FYNNEI. J lost 2 bases, V lost 6 bases, and 1 base had no gene match. This CDR3 is built from 12 residues. This CDR3 is CASSQGAYEQYF. CDR3 sequence (DNA): TGTGCCAGCAGCCAGGGGGCCTACGAGCAGTACTTC.

This chain uses TRBV27 with TRBJ2-3, with TRBD2 matching over 12 bases. Germline CDR1 and CDR2: MNHEY and SMNVEV (reference sequence). This CDR3 region has 17 residues. J lost 2 bases, V lost 2 bases, and 5 bases had no gene match. This CDR3 reads CASSLDTSGGITDTQYF. In DNA form, the CDR3 reads TGTGCCAGCAGTTTAGACACTAGCGGGGGGATCACAGATACGCAGTATTTT.

Only one count was recorded for this clone. The chain couples TRBV15 to TRBJ2-3; tentative D call: TRBD2 (6 bases). Germline loops: CDR1 LNHNV, CDR2 YYDKDF (reference sequence). Trimming took off 1 base at V and 2 bases at J, with 10 bases between the two ends. CDR3 size: 15 residues. CDR3: CATSRGTTHTDTQYF. CDR3 DNA: TGTGCCACCAGCAGAGGGACTACCCACACAGATACGCAGTATTTT.

This rearrangement joins TRBV10-3 to TRBJ2-6, with TRBD1 identical over 7 bases. CDR3 length: 19 residues. Trimming removed 3 bases from V and 3 bases from J; junction bases left unmatched: 14. Germline V gives CDR1 ENHRY, CDR2 SYGVKD. The CDR3 sequence is CAISDLIGQALSGANVLTF. The CDR3 nucleotides are TGTGCCATCAGTGATCTTATCGGACAGGCCTTAAGTGGGGCCAACGTCCTGACTTTC.

The chain has TRBV6-6 and TRBJ2-7, with TRBD1 as a possible D gene (5 bases). V lost 6 bases and J lost 0, with 15 bases in between. The germline V gene has CDR1 MNHNY and CDR2 SVGAGI (reference sequence). The length of the CDR3 is 15 residues. The CDR3 nucleotides read TGTGCCAGCAGACTCGACCAGGGCAGCTCCTACGAGCAGTACTTC. Encoded protein: CASRLDQGSSYEQYF.

This clone was seen a handful of times. This rearrangement joins TRBV11-3 to TRBJ2-7, with D maybe TRBD2 (5 bases). This CDR3 has 13 amino acids. Germline V gene data show CDR1 as SGHNT and CDR2 as YENEEA. Trimming removed 5 bases at V and 2 bases at J, with 10 bases between. CDR3: CASSPRGTYEQYF. CDR3 nucleotides: TGTGCCAGCAGCCCCCGGGGTACCTACGAGCAGTACTTC.

The V call is TRBV29-1, the J call TRBJ1-3, with TRBD1 matching 8 bases. V lost 5 bases and J lost 1; bases outside the gene matches: 7. Germline assignment: CDR1 SQVTM and CDR2 ANQGSEA. The CDR3 extends over 15 amino acids. CDR3 coding DNA: TGCAGCGTTTCCCACAGGGGGGGTTCTGGAAACACCATATATTTT. Its translation is CSVSHRGGSGNTIYF.

This rearrangement joins TRBV11-3 to TRBJ2-5, with D possibly TRBD1 on 5 matching bases. The CDR3 loop spans 15 amino acids. Trimming removed 6 bases from V and 5 bases from J, with 19 bases in between. CDR1 and CDR2 from the germline V gene are SGHNT and YENEEA. Here the CDR3 reads CASSSPSAGSETQYF. The CDR3 DNA reads as TGTGCCAGCAGTTCACCGTCTGCAGGGTCCGAGACCCAGTACTTC.

This clone is a singleton in its sample. The chain carries TRBV10-1 and TRBJ1-1, with D possibly TRBD1 on 6 matching bases. This CDR3 has 15 residues. The germline V gene has CDR1 WNHNN and CDR2 SYGVQD (reference sequence). V lost 2 bases and J lost 5, with 15 bases in between. This chain's CDR3 is CASSEGWGGSTEAFF. As DNA, the CDR3 is TGCGCCAGCAGTGAGGGCTGGGGGGGCTCAACTGAAGCTTTCTTT.

The V and J genes are TRBV9 and TRBJ2-7; a weak D match, TRBD2 (7 bases). The germline gives CDR1 SGDLS, CDR2 YYNGEE. The CDR3 has 15 residues. Trimming left V 4 bases short and J 5 bases short, with 19 bases between. CDR3 amino acids: CASSPRGGGPHEQYF. CDR3 in DNA: TGTGCCAGCAGCCCACGAGGGGGAGGGCCCCACGAGCAGTACTTC.

This chain joins TRBV9 and TRBJ2-3; the D gene is possibly TRBD1 (5 bases). Looked up from germline, CDR1 is SGDLS and CDR2 is YYNGEE. V lost 2 bases and J 3 bases, leaving 28 bases between the germline ends. This CDR3 is 20 amino acids long. The CDR3 DNA reads as TGTGCCAGCAGCGTGGCCCCGGGTGGCAGGGCGGAAGATTTAACAGATACGCAGTATTTT. This translates into CASSVAPGGRAEDLTDTQYF.